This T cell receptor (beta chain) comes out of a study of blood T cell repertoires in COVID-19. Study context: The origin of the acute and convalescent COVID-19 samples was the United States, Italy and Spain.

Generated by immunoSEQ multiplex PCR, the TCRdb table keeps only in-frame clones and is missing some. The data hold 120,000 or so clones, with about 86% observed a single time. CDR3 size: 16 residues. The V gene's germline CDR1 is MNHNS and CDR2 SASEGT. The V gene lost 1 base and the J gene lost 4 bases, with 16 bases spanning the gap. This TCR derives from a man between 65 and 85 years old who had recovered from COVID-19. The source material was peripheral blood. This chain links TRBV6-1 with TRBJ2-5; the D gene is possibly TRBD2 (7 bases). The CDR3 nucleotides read TGTGCCAGCAGTGAAGGACAGGAGGGGGGGAGAGAGACCCAGTACTTC. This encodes CASSEGQEGGRETQYF.